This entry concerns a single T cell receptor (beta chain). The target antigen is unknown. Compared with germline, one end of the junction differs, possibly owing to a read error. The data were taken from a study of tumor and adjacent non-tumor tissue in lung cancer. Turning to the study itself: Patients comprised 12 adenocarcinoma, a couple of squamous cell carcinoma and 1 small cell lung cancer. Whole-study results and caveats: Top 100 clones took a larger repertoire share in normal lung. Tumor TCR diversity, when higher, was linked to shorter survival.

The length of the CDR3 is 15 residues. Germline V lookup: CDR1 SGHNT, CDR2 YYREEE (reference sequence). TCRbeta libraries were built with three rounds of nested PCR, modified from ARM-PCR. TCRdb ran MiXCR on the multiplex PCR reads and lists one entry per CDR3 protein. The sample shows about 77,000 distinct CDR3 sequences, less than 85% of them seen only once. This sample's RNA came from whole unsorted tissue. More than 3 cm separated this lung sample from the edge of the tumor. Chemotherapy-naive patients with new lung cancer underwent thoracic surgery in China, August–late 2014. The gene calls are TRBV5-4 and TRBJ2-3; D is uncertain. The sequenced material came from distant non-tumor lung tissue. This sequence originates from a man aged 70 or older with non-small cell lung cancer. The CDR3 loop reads CASSPSQTQIDTQYF. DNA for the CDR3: TGTGCCAGCAGCCCGTCCCAGACACAGATAGATACCCAGTATTTT.